A single T cell receptor beta chain is shown here with its context. Its antigen is as yet unknown. Random hexamers primed reverse transcription of about 0.5 to 1 ug RNA. TCRdb recomputed calls from the immunoSEQ multiplex PCR reads with MiXCR, one row per CDR3 protein. The profile shows around 150,000 distinct CDR3 sequences, approximately 94% of them singletons. The record originates from a study of CD8 T cells in Susac syndrome. Findings and caveats of the study: The CD4+ T cell repertoires in Susac syndrome did not show any clonal expansion.

CD8+ and CD4+ T cells circulating in blood were sequenced for TCR beta. This CDR3 is 14 amino acids long. Germline V gives CDR1 SGHNT, CDR2 YYREEE (reference sequence). V shed 7 bases, J shed 2 bases, and the junction held 9 bases outside the gene matches. This chain connects TRBV5-4 to TRBJ2-7; 7 bases map to TRBD1. Specimen: CD4+ T cells from PBMCs. This clonotype originated in a human donor with Susac syndrome. The CDR3 bases are TGTGCCAGCCGAAGAAGGGACAGCCCCTACGAGCAGTACTTC. Residues: CASRRRDSPYEQYF.